This TCR beta chain was recorded in a study of Ad26.COV2.S vaccination and SARS-CoV-2 variants. Study-wide findings and caveats: Following vaccination, spike-specific CD8+ and CD4+ T cell responses reportedly exhibited substantial breadth. Among vaccine recipients, spike-specific TCR breadth exceeded that of placebo recipients. Recipients of either vaccine or placebo displayed similar breadth of non-spike TCRs. Total T cell responses, in the TCR breadth and depth analyses, may have been underestimated.

On this clone: Antigen unknown.

Sequenced by immunoSEQ multiplex PCR; TCRdb stores in-frame clones only, minus some. The sample comprises under 150,000 clones, 70% to 90% of which are singletons, and around 5% rests with the top ten. V lost 0 bases and J 1 base, leaving 13 bases between the germline ends. The CDR3 is 17 amino acids. Germline CDR1 and CDR2: MNHEY and SVGEGT. The sequencing here drew on peripheral blood, taken after recovery from COVID-19. The chain couples TRBV6-2 or TRBV6-3 to TRBJ2-4; D unresolved. This clonotype was obtained from a human donor who had recovered from COVID-19. The CDR3 nucleotides are TGTGCCAGCAGTTACTCCCCCTCGGGTGATGCCAAAAACATTCAGTACTTC. Translation: CASSYSPSGDAKNIQYF.